What follows are 7 T cell receptor beta chains derived from one specimen sequenced in a study of cytomegalovirus exposure and HLA in healthy donors. With 60 Vbeta and 13 Jbeta primers, the PCR was carried out. Assay used: immunoSEQ multiplex PCR; TCRdb lists only in-frame clones, some missing. The sample carries approximately 140,000 clones, 60% to 80% recorded once. The material sequenced was PBMCs. The receptor source for this set is a woman aged 40 to 55 in good health and CMV-seropositive.

The chain carries TRBV7-3 and TRBJ2-3; the D is unclear. The CDR3 is made up of 14 amino acids. Germline V lookup: CDR1 SGHTA, CDR2 FQGTGA. Trimming took 2 bases from V and 0 from J, leaving 6 bases between them. For the CDR3, the DNA is TGTGCCAGCAGCTTACACGGGAGCACAGATACGCAGTATTTT. Translated: CASSLHGSTDTQYF.

V and J are TRBV6-4 and TRBJ2-3; 13 bases line up with TRBD2. In germline, CDR1 is MRHNA, CDR2 SNTAGT. The CDR3 runs 17 residues. V lost 6 bases, J lost 0 bases, and 6 bases stayed unmatched. The CDR3 DNA reads as TGTGCCAGCAGCCGGACTAGCGGGGGTATCAGCACAGATACGCAGTATTTT. Its protein is CASSRTSGGISTDTQYF.

This clone was seen a single time. The chain couples TRBV10-3 to TRBJ1-6; D uncertain. Trimming removed 6 bases from V and 7 bases from J, with 10 bases in between. This CDR3 contains 13 residues. Looked up from germline, CDR1 is ENHRY and CDR2 is SYGVKD. This chain's CDR3 is CAIRNLENSPLHF. The CDR3 bases are TGTGCCATCAGGAATCTGGAGAATTCACCCCTCCACTTT.

The J gene is TRBJ1-2, the V gene TRBV7-3; the D gene is possibly TRBD1 (6 bases). Trimming took off 4 bases at V and 8 bases at J, with 17 bases between the two ends. The CDR3 has 14 amino acids. Germline lookup yields CDR1 SGHTA and CDR2 FQGTGA. The CDR3 loop reads CASSSGQGHQGYTF. In DNA form, the CDR3 reads TGTGCCAGCAGCTCCGGGCAGGGACACCAGGGCTACACCTTC.

The V gene is TRBV29-1, the J gene TRBJ1-1; D perhaps matches TRBD1 (6 bases). CDR1 is SQVTM, CDR2 ANQGSEA, per germline. The CDR3 is 13 amino acids. V shed 6 bases and J shed 3 bases, with 14 bases lying between them. CDR3 protein: CSVMTQGYTEAFF. In nucleotides, the CDR3 is TGCAGCGTGATGACCCAGGGGTACACTGAAGCTTTCTTT.

The chain couples TRBV7-6 to TRBJ1-6; TRBD1 matches 7 bases. Germline CDR1 SGHVS, CDR2 FNYEAQ. The CDR3 has 14 residues. V was clipped by 8 bases and J by 4 bases; unmatched bases: 5. This CDR3 reads CASGMTGYNSPLHF. In DNA form, the CDR3 reads TGTGCCAGCGGTATGACAGGGTATAATTCACCCCTCCACTTT. The variable domain in full, completed from reference TRBV7-6 and TRBJ1-6, reads GAGVSQSPRYKVTKRGQDVALRCDPISGHVSLYWYRQALGQGPEFLTYFNYEAQQDKSGLPNDRFSAERPEGSISTLTIQRTEQRDSAMYRCASGMTGYNSPLHFGNGTRLTVT.

This sequence joins TRBV6-1 and TRBJ1-4; D unresolved. The germline V and J ends were trimmed by 7 bases and 5 bases, with 11 bases remaining between them. CDR3 length equals 13 residues. CDR1 is MNHNS and CDR2 is SASEGT in the germline V gene. The CDR3 here is CASTITVNEKLFF. Here the CDR3 DNA reads TGTGCCAGCACTATCACGGTCAATGAAAAACTGTTTTTT.